This T cell receptor (beta chain) emerged from a study of blood T cell repertoires in COVID-19. Trimming left V 0 bases short and J 5 bases short, with 10 bases between. CDR1 is KGHSH, CDR2 LQKENI, per germline. The CDR3 has 15 residues. Profiled with immunoSEQ multiplex PCR; TCRdb holds only in-frame clones, not every one. The table lists 26,000 or so clones, roughly 90% of them singletons. The source is a human donor with active COVID-19. The donor label of this sample is uncertain. The sequencing input was peripheral blood. The V gene is TRBV18, the J gene TRBJ2-2; D is perhaps TRBD1 (6 bases). CDR3: CASSPPGTNTGELFF. In DNA form, the CDR3 reads TGTGCCAGCTCACCACCGGGGACAAATACCGGGGAGCTGTTTTTT.